One T cell receptor (beta chain) is described in this entry. No antigen is known for it. Extracted RNA was reverse transcribed into cDNA, the sequencing template. The protocol was immunoSEQ multiplex PCR, while the TCRdb copy is restricted to in-frame clones and leaves out a portion. Of around 180,000 clones detected, roughly 60% appear once; the ten largest clones hold 0.95% to 1.1%. The CDR3 is made up of 15 amino acids. Germline-derived CDR1 and CDR2 are LNHNV and YYDKDF (reference sequence). The germline V and J ends were trimmed by 6 bases and 7 bases, with 16 bases remaining between them. Treatment in this sample: oral pan-JAK inhibitor, 5-10 mg twice daily. Isolation of CD4+ and CD8+ T cells from PBMCs was achieved by sorting. This sample is part of a study of CD8+ T cells in alopecia areata. Across the whole study: It was 6 to 18 months of tofacitinib, and then there were 6 months off drug.

Study findings and constraints: Clonality exceeded that of normal scalp in lesional scalp, most notably in alopecia totalis/universalis.

The starting material was CD4+ T cells sorted from blood, obtained at week 24, from a patient treated with tofacitinib. This clonotype originated in a human donor with alopecia areata. The genes are TRBV15 and TRBJ1-6; D call uncertain. The CDR3 nucleotides read TGTGCCACCAGGTCAGGAAATTTGAGGAATTCACCCCTCCACTTT. Translating it yields CATRSGNLRNSPLHF.